Given below is one T cell receptor beta chain in context. Its antigen is not identified. The data were taken from a study of cytomegalovirus exposure and HLA in healthy donors. Germline trimming cut 4 bases from V and 5 bases from J; bases unmatched to any gene: 4. Germline V gene sequence: CDR1 MGHDK, CDR2 SYGVNS. CDR3 size: 15 residues. Researchers ran the PCR with 60 Vbeta and 13 Jbeta primers. Profiled with immunoSEQ multiplex PCR; TCRdb holds only in-frame clones, not every one. This table holds some 130,000 clones, roughly three quarters found once. Study outcomes and limitations: According to a later analysis, donors in an Asian-associated ancestry cluster reportedly had fewer N-insertions than the approximately 730-donor mean. In a later analysis, across HLA loci, associated TCR counts were highest for DRB1, lowest for HLA-C.

This chain joins TRBV25-1 and TRBJ2-3, with TRBD2 matching 12 bases. The clonotype originates from a man in his thirties or forties in good health and CMV-seronegative. Material for sequencing was PBMCs. This CDR3 reads CASSGLAGERDTQYF. The CDR3 DNA reads TGTGCCAGCAGTGGACTAGCGGGAGAAAGAGATACGCAGTATTTT.